This T cell receptor beta chain was captured by sequencing in a study of T cells after yellow fever vaccination. TCRdb re-derived calls from the 5' RACE reads in MiXCR, one entry per CDR3 protein. The data contain over 300,000 distinct CDR3 sequences, over 4% of them singletons. Per germline, CDR1 MGHDK and CDR2 SYGVNS. V lost 5 bases, J lost 5 bases, and 27 bases lay in between. The CDR3 length is 18 residues. This chain connects TRBV25-1 to TRBJ2-5, with D perhaps TRBD1 or TRBD2 (5 bases each). The receptor's source is a man younger than 35 who received the YFV17D yellow fever vaccine. Sequences were derived from PBMCs, sampled 5 days after the yellow fever booster vaccination. This CDR3 is CASSRGEFGTITEETQYF. The CDR3 bases are TGTGCCAGCAGTCGAGGGGAGTTTGGCACCATCACGGAGGAGACCCAGTACTTC.